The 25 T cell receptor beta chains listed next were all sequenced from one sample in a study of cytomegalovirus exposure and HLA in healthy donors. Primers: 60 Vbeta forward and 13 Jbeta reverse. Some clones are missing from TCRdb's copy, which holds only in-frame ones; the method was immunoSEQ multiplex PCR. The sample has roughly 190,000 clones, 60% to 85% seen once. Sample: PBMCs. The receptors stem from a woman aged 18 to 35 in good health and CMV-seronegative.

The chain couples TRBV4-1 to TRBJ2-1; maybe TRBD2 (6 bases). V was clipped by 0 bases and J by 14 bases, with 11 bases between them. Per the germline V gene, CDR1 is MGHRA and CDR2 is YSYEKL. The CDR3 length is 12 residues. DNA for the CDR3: TGCGCCAGCAGCCAAGACGCCGGGAGAGAGTTCTTC. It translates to CASSQDAGREFF.

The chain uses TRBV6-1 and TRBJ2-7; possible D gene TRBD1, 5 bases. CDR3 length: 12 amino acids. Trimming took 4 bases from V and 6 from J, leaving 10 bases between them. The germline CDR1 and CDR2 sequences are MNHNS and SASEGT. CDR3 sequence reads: CASSGGPGEQYF. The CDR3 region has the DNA TGTGCCAGCAGTGGGGGCCCGGGCGAGCAGTACTTC.

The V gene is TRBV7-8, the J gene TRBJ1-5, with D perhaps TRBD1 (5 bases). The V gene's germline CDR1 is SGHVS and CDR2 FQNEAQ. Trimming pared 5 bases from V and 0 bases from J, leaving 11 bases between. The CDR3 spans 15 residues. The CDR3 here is CASSTSRVSNQPQHF. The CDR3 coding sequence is TGTGCCAGCAGCACCAGCAGGGTTAGCAATCAGCCCCAGCATTTT.

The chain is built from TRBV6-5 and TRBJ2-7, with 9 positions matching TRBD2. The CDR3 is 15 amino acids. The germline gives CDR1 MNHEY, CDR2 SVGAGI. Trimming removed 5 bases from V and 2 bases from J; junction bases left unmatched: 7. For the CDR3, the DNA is TGTGCCAGCAGTCTAAGCGGGGGGCTAACCTACGAGCAGTACTTC. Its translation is CASSLSGGLTYEQYF.

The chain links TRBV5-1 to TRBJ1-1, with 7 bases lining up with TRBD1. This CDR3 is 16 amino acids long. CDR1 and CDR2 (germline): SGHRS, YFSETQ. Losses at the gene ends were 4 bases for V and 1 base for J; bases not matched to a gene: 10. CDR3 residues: CASSRTTGQTNTEAFF. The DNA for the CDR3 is TGCGCCAGCAGCAGAACAACGGGACAGACGAACACTGAAGCTTTCTTT.

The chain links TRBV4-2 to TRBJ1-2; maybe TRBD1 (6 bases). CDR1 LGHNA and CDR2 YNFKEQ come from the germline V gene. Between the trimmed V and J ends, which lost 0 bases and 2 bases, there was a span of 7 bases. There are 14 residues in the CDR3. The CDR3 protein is CASSQETGNYGYTF. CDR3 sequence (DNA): TGTGCCAGCAGCCAAGAGACAGGAAACTATGGCTACACCTTC.

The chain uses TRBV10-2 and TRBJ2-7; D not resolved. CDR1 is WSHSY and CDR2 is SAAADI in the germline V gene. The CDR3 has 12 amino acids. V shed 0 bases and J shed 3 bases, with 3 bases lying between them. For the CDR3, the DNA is TGCGCCAGCAGTGAGTCTAACTACGAGCAGTACTTC. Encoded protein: CASSESNYEQYF.

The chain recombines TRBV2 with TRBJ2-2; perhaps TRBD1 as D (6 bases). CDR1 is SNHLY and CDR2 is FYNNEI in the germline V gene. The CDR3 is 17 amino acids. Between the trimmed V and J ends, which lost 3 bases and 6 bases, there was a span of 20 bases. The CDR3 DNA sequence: TGTGCCAGCAGTGACAGGGGACGCACGTCGTTGGCCGGGGAGCTGTTTTTT. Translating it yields CASSDRGRTSLAGELFF. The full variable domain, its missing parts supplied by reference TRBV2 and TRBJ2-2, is EPEVTQTPSHQVTQMGQEVILRCVPISNHLYFYWYRQILGQKVEFLVSFYNNEISEKSEIFDDQFSVERPDGSNFTLKIRSTKLEDSAMYFCASSDRGRTSLAGELFFGEGSRLTVL.

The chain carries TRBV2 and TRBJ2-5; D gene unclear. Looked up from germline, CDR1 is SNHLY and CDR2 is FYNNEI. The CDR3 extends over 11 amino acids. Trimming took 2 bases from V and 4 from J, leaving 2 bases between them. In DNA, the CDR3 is TGTGCCAGCAGTGAACGAGAGACCCAGTACTTC. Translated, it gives CASSERETQYF.

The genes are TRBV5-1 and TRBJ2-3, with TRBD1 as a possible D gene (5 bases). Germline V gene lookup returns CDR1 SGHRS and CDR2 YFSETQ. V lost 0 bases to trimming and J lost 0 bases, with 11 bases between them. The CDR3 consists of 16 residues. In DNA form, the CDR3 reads TGCGCCAGCAGCTTGGAGGGGCGGCCTAGCACAGATACGCAGTATTTT. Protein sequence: CASSLEGRPSTDTQYF.

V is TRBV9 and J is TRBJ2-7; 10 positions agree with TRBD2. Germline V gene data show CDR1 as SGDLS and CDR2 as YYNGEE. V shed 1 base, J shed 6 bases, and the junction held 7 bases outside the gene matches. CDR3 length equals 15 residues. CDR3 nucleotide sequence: TGTGCCAGCAGCGTATACGAACTAGCGGGAAGCGAGCAGTACTTC. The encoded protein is CASSVYELAGSEQYF. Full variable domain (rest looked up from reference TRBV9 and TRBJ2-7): DSGVTQTPKHLITATGQRVTLRCSPRSGDLSVYWYQQSLDQGLQFLIQYYNGEERAKGNILERFSAQQFPDLHSELNLSSLELGDSALYFCASSVYELAGSEQYFGPGTRLTVT.

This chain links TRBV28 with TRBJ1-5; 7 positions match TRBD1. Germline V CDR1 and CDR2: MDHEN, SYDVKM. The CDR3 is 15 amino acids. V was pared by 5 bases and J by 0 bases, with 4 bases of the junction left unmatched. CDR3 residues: CASSMWDSSNQPQHF. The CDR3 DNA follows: TGTGCCAGCAGTATGTGGGACAGTAGCAATCAGCCCCAGCATTTT.

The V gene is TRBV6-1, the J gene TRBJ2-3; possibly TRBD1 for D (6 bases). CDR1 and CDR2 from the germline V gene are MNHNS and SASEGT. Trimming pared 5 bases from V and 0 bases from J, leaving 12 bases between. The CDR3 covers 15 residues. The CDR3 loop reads CASSTGTTSTDTQYF. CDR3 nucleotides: TGTGCCAGCAGTACCGGGACAACGAGCACAGATACGCAGTATTTT.

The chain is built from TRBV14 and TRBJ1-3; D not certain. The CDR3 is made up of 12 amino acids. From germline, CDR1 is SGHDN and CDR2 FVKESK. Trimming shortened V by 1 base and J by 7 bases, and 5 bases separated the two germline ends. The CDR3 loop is CASSQVRNTIYF. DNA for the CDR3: TGTGCCAGCAGCCAAGTCCGGAACACCATATATTTT.

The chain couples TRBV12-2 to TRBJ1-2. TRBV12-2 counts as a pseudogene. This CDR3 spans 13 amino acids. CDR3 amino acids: CASRPQTGDGYTF. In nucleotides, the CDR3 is TGTGCAAGTCGCCCCCAAACTGGTGATGGCTACACCTTC.

CDR3 region: CASSLGLGGQETQYF. The CDR3 DNA reads TGTGCCAGCAGCTTGGGTCTCGGAGGCCAAGAGACCCAGTACTTC. V gene TRBV5-6 combines with J gene TRBJ2-5; perhaps TRBD2 as D (5 bases). Germline-derived CDR1 and CDR2 are SGHDT and YYEEEE. The CDR3 consists of 15 residues. V lost 0 bases, J lost 1 base, and 10 bases lay in between.

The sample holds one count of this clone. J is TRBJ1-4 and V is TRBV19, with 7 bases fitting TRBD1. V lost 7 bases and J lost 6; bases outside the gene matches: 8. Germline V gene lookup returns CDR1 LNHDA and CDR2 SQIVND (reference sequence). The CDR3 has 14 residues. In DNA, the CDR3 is TGTGCCAGTACCCCGACAGGGAAAGATGAAAAACTGTTTTTT. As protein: CASTPTGKDEKLFF.

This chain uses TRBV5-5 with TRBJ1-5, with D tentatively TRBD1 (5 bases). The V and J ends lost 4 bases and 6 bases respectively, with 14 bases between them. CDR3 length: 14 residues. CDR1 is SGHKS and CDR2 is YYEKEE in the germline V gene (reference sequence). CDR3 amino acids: CASSAGRGAQPQHF. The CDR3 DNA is TGTGCCAGCAGCGCCGGGAGGGGTGCTCAGCCCCAGCATTTT. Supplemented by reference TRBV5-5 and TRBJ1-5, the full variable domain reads DAGVTQSPTHLIKTRGQQVTLRCSPISGHKSVSWYQQVLGQGPQFIFQYYEKEERGRGNFPDRFSARQFPNYSSELNVNALLLGDSALYLCASSAGRGAQPQHFGDGTRLSIL.

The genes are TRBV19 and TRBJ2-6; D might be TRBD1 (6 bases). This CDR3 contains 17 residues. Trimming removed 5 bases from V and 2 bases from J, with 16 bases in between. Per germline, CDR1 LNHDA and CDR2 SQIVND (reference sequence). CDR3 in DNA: TGTGCCAGTAGTCTCCGGACAGTAACCCCTGGGGCCAACGTCCTGACTTTC. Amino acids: CASSLRTVTPGANVLTF.

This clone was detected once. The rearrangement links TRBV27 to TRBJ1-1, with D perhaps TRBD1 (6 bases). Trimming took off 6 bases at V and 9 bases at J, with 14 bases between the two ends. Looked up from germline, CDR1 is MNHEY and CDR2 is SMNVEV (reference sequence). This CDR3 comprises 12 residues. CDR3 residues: CASRTLGDKAFF. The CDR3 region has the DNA TGTGCCAGCAGAACCCTTGGGGACAAAGCTTTCTTT.

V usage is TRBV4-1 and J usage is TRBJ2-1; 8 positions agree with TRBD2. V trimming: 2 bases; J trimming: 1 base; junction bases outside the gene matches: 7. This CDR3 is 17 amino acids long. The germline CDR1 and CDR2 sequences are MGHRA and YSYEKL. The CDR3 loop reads CASSQQLAGMSYNEQFF. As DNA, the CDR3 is TGCGCCAGCAGCCAACAGCTAGCGGGTATGTCCTACAATGAGCAGTTCTTC.

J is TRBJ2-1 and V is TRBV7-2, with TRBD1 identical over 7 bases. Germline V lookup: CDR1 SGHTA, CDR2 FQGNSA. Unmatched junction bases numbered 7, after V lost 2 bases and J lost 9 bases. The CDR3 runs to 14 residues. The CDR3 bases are TGTGCCAGCAGCTTACAGGGGGAGTTCGCTGAGCAGTTCTTC. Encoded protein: CASSLQGEFAEQFF.

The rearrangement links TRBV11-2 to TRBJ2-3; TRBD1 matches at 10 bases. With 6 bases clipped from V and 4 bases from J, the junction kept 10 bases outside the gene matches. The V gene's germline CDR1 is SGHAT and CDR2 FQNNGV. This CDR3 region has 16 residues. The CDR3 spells CASSRQGANVADTQYF. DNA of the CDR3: TGTGCCAGCAGTCGACAGGGGGCGAATGTTGCAGATACGCAGTATTTT.

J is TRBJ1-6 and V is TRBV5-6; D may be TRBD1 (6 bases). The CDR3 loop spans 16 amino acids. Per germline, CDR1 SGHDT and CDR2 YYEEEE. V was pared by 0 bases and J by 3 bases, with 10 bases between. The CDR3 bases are TGTGCCAGCAGCTTGGACACAGGGAGCTATAATTCACCCCTCCACTTT. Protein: CASSLDTGSYNSPLHF.

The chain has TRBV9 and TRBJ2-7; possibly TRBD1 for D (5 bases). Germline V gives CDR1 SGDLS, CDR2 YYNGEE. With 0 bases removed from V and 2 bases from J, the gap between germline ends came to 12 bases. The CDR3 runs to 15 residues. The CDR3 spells CASSVDQGLAYEQYF. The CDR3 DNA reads TGTGCCAGCAGCGTAGACCAGGGTTTGGCCTACGAGCAGTACTTC.